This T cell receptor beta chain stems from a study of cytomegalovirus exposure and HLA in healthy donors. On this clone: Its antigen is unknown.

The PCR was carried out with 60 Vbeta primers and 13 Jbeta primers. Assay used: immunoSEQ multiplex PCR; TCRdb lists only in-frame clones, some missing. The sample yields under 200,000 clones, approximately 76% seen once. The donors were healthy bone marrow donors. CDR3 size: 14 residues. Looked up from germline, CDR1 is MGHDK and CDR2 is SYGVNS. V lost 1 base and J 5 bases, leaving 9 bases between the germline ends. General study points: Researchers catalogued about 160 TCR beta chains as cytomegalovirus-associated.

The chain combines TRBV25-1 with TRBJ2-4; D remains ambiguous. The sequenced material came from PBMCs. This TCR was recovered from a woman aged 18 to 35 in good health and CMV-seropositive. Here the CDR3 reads CASSEFRQENIQYF. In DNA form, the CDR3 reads TGTGCCAGCAGTGAATTCCGGCAGGAAAACATTCAGTACTTC.